These T cell receptor beta chains were read from a single sample in a study of human T cells and chemical hapten exposure. A single record per CDR3 protein comes from TCRdb applying MiXCR to the RACE reads. The table includes 85,000 to 100,000 distinct CDR3 sequences, 25% to 30% detected once. The sequencing here drew on whole blood, taken in connection with sensitization to the hapten diphenylcyclopropenone (DPC). Receptor source: a man aged 35 to 55 with alopecia areata. Some clones in this sample may be carry-over from other donors' samples. Both conserved end residues are part of each CDR3. D genes are given only for firm matches. Size is omitted from some rows. Given values are once, few, many or a class for expanded clones.

TRBJ2-7 TRBV20-1 . . CSARVGHPQYF TGCAGTGCTAGAGTCGGACACCCGCAGTACTTC
TRBJ1-4 TRBV7-9 . TRBD1 CASSKDAGTVNEKLFF TGTGCCAGCAGTAAAGATGCCGGGACAGTTAATGAAAAACTGTTTTTT
TRBJ2-7 TRBV28 . . CASTNPTGLSSYEQYF TGTGCCAGCACCAACCCGACAGGACTCAGCTCCTACGAGCAGTACTTC
TRBJ2-3 TRBV30 few . CAWITQGTDTQYF TGTGCCTGGATCACCCAGGGCACAGATACGCAGTATTTT
TRBJ2-7 TRBV6-5 many TRBD1 CASSYSMFPGQGAHEQYF TGTGCCAGCAGTTACTCGATGTTCCCGGGACAGGGGGCCCACGAGCAGTACTTC
TRBJ1-1 TRBV14 . TRBD1 CASSHAGGRAFF TGTGCCAGCAGCCATGCAGGGGGCCGAGCTTTCTTT
TRBJ2-3 TRBV5-5 . . CASKGQSGTDTQYF TGTGCCAGCAAAGGACAGAGCGGCACAGATACGCAGTATTTT
TRBJ2-3 TRBV12-3/TRBV12-4 . TRBD2 CASRSTSRIDTQYF TGTGCCAGCAGATCGACTAGCCGGATAGATACGCAGTATTTT
TRBJ2-1 TRBV24-1 . TRBD1 CATSDKTGPPNEQFF TGTGCCACCAGTGATAAGACAGGGCCTCCCAATGAGCAGTTCTTC
TRBJ1-2 TRBV18 . TRBD1 CASSPTTGGYGDTF TGTGCCAGCTCACCCACGACAGGGGGCTATGGCGACACCTTC
TRBJ2-3 TRBV3-1 . . CASSQDGPGTSTDTQYF TGTGCCAGCAGCCAAGATGGCCCAGGGACTAGCACAGATACGCAGTATTTT
TRBJ1-4 TRBV29-1 . . CSVGRANEKLFF TGCAGCGTGGGACGAGCGAATGAAAAACTGTTTTTT
TRBJ2-1 TRBV28 . . CASRALADSYNEQFF TGTGCCAGCAGGGCTCTGGCGGACTCCTACAATGAGCAGTTCTTC
TRBJ2-4 TRBV27 few TRBD2 CASSPPGLPNIQYF TGTGCCAGCAGTCCCCCGGGACTACCTAACATTCAGTACTTC
TRBJ2-1 TRBV3-1 . TRBD2 CASSTPSGVSYNEQFF TGTGCCAGCAGCACCCCTAGCGGGGTCTCCTACAATGAGCAGTTCTTC
TRBJ1-6 TRBV27 few . CASSLIGTAANSPLHF TGTGCCAGCAGTTTAATCGGAACTGCGGCTAATTCACCCCTCCACTTT
TRBJ2-2 TRBV5-1 . TRBD1 CASSPGQLSPGELFF TGCGCCAGCAGCCCGGGACAGCTTAGTCCCGGGGAGCTGTTTTTT
TRBJ2-5 TRBV28 . TRBD1 CASSPETGSDFRETQYF TGTGCCAGCAGTCCCGAGACAGGGTCCGATTTTAGAGAGACCCAGTACTTC
TRBJ2-3 TRBV10-2 few . CACYEVDTDTQYF TGCGCCTGCTACGAGGTAGACACAGATACGCAGTATTTT
TRBJ2-3 TRBV10-3 . TRBD2 CAISESTGTSGNSDTQYF TGTGCCATCAGTGAGTCGACCGGGACTAGCGGGAACTCAGATACGCAGTATTTT
TRBJ2-6 TRBV29-1 . TRBD2 CSVHGGGGSSGANVLTF TGCAGCGTTCACGGGGGGGGTGGGAGCTCTGGGGCCAACGTCCTGACTTTC
TRBJ2-7 TRBV7-6 . . CASSADGYEQYF TGTGCCAGCAGCGCGGACGGGTACGAGCAGTACTTC
TRBJ2-7 TRBV5-1 few . CASSLRETYEQYF TGCGCCAGCAGCTTGAGGGAAACCTACGAGCAGTACTTC
TRBJ2-1 TRBV5-1 few . CASSLGLLGGNEQFF TGCGCCAGCAGCCTAGGACTATTAGGGGGGAATGAGCAGTTCTTC
TRBJ2-7 TRBV6-2/TRBV6-3 . TRBD1 CASTEGTGSYEQYF TGTGCCAGCACTGAAGGGACAGGTTCCTACGAGCAGTACTTC
TRBJ2-3 TRBV4-3 . . CASSQVQGADTQYF TGCGCCAGCAGCCAAGTACAGGGAGCAGATACGCAGTATTTT
TRBJ2-3 TRBV10-3 few . CAIGPGDTQYF TGTGCCATCGGGCCCGGGGATACGCAGTATTTT
TRBJ2-6 TRBV12-3/TRBV12-4 few . CASSPLPSGANVLTF TGTGCCAGCAGTCCCCTCCCCTCTGGGGCCAACGTCCTGACTTTC
TRBJ1-5 TRBV20-1 . . CSARAHPDSDSNQPQHF TGCAGTGCTAGAGCCCACCCGGACAGTGATAGCAATCAGCCCCAGCATTTT
TRBJ1-2 TRBV29-1 few . CSVDQGEHYGYTF TGCAGCGTTGATCAAGGGGAGCACTATGGCTACACCTTC
TRBJ2-6 TRBV5-1 few . CASSPGIWTGANVLTF TGCGCCAGCAGCCCGGGGATCTGGACTGGGGCCAACGTCCTGACTTTC
TRBJ2-1 TRBV28 . . CASSPGPHPNEQFF TGTGCCAGCAGCCCGGGCCCACACCCCAATGAGCAGTTCTTC
TRBJ2-7 TRBV7-2 few . CASSLGGLANSYEQYF TGTGCCAGCAGCCTGGGGGGGCTAGCCAACTCCTACGAGCAGTACTTC
TRBJ2-3 TRBV29-1 few . CSVPLGPDTQYF TGCAGCGTCCCCCTAGGACCAGATACGCAGTATTTT
TRBJ1-1 TRBV25-1 . TRBD1 CASSQGPEAFF TGTGCCAGCTCACAGGGGCCTGAAGCTTTCTTT
TRBJ2-7 TRBV28 few . CASSSPPNSYEQYF TGTGCCAGCAGCTCACCACCAAACTCCTACGAGCAGTACTTC
TRBJ2-7 TRBV20-1 . TRBD2 CSARRTSGNTYEQYF TGCAGTGCTCGTAGGACTAGCGGGAATACCTACGAGCAGTACTTC
TRBJ2-2 TRBV3-1 few . CASSLREGTGELFF TGTGCCAGCAGCCTGCGCGAGGGCACCGGGGAGCTGTTTTTT